A single sample gave rise to the 26 T cell receptor beta chains below, sequenced in a study of blood T cell repertoires in COVID-19 (TCRdb year 2020). The library relied on the immunoSEQ multiplex PCR assay. TCRdb holds this immuneACCESS table with in-frame rearrangements only. Some clones are missing; in checked studies, unresolved V genes explain under half, and the rest has no known cause. The sample has around 300,000 clones on record, about nine tenths of them singletons. The ten top clones hold around 3% of the sample. Sequenced sample: peripheral blood. All receptors come from a woman in her twenties or thirties with active or convalescent COVID-19.

The J gene is TRBJ2-7, the V gene TRBV28, with 8 bases identical to TRBD1. The ends lost 1 base at V and 7 bases at J; junction bases unmatched: 12. Germline V gene lookup returns CDR1 MDHEN and CDR2 SYDVKM. The CDR3 consists of 16 residues. CDR3 bases: TGTGCCAGCAGTTTATTTCCCGGGACAGGCACTAGGGAGCAGTACTTC. The encoded protein is CASSLFPGTGTREQYF.

The gene calls are TRBV9 and TRBJ2-1; D remains unclear. The CDR3 covers 13 residues. Per the germline V gene, CDR1 is SGDLS and CDR2 is YYNGEE. Trimming removed 3 bases from V and 6 bases from J, with 10 bases in between. CDR3 residues: CASSGVGGNEQFF. Written as DNA, the CDR3 is TGTGCCAGCAGCGGAGTTGGCGGCAATGAGCAGTTCTTC. Looking up the rest from reference TRBV9 and TRBJ2-1 gives the full variable domain: DSGVTQTPKHLITATGQRVTLRCSPRSGDLSVYWYQQSLDQGLQFLIQYYNGEERAKGNILERFSAQQFPDLHSELNLSSLELGDSALYFCASSGVGGNEQFFGPGTRLTVL.

This sequence joins TRBV7-3 and TRBJ2-5; TRBD2 might be the D (6 bases). The CDR3 has 16 amino acids. Germline CDR1 and CDR2: SGHTA and FQGTGA. Trimming took 2 bases from V and 7 from J, leaving 20 bases between them. The CDR3 coding sequence is TGTGCCAGCAGCTTAGCACCGGGACTGGATCTAGGGACCCAGTACTTC. Protein sequence: CASSLAPGLDLGTQYF.

This clone was seen only once. The chain joins TRBV21-1 to TRBJ1-4. TRBV21-1 corresponds to a pseudogene. This CDR3 contains 15 residues. CDR3 sequence reads: CASSTSAGVFEKLFF. CDR3 nucleotide sequence: TGTGCCAGCAGCACATCAGCGGGAGTGTTTGAAAAACTGTTTTTT.

V usage is TRBV25-1 and J usage is TRBJ1-2; 9 nucleotides match TRBD1. Germline values: CDR1 MGHDK, CDR2 SYGVNS. V lost 3 bases, J lost 4 bases, and 3 bases stayed unmatched. The length of the CDR3 is 14 residues. In DNA, the CDR3 is TGTGCCAGCAGTGAGCCGGGACAGGGCTATGGCTACACCTTC. Amino acid sequence: CASSEPGQGYGYTF.

The gene calls are TRBV11-2 and TRBJ1-2, with TRBD1 identical over 9 bases. After removal of 4 bases from V and 4 bases from J, the junction contained 4 bases not matched to a gene. The CDR3 sequence is 14 residues long. In germline, CDR1 is SGHAT, CDR2 FQNNGV. DNA of the CDR3: TGTGCCAGCAGCTACTGGACAGGGGCCTATGGCTACACCTTC. It translates to CASSYWTGAYGYTF.

In regard to this clone: The sample contains more than one DNA sequence encoding this CDR3. The rearrangement uses TRBV29-1 and TRBJ1-5; possibly TRBD1 for D (5 bases). The V and J ends lost 4 bases and 6 bases respectively, with 10 bases between them. The germline V gene encodes CDR1 SQVTM and CDR2 ANQGSEA. This CDR3 has 12 amino acids. The CDR3 protein is CSVGGVGQPQHF. For the CDR3, the DNA is TGCAGCGTTGGGGGGGTGGGTCAGCCCCAGCATTTT.

The chain carries TRBV18 and TRBJ2-3; maybe TRBD1 (5 bases). V was clipped by 7 bases and J by 1 base, with 21 bases between them. The CDR3 runs 17 residues. Germline loops: CDR1 KGHSH, CDR2 LQKENI. The CDR3 loop reads CASCTRVVDGGTDTQYF. The CDR3 coding sequence is TGTGCCAGCTGCACCAGGGTAGTGGATGGGGGCACAGATACGCAGTATTTT.

Concerning this clone itself: At one end the junction does not follow the germline gene, possibly because of a read error. The rearrangement joins TRBV7-7 to TRBJ2-1; a weak D match, TRBD1 (5 bases). The CDR3 extends over 18 amino acids. Germline lookup yields CDR1 SSHAT and CDR2 FNYEAQ (reference sequence). CDR3 sequence reads: CASSRLAPSGPYNNEQFF. The DNA of the CDR3 is TGTGCTAGCAGCCGCCTCGCCCCATCAGGGCCCTATAACAATGAGCAGTTCTTC.

V is TRBV11-2 and J is TRBJ2-3; 13 nucleotides line up with TRBD2. CDR3 length equals 17 residues. J was trimmed by 3 bases and V by 5 bases; bases with no gene match: 8. Germline CDR1 reads SGHAT; CDR2 reads FQNNGV. The CDR3 DNA is TGTGCCAGCAGCCGTAGGACTAGCGGGAGATTAACAGATACGCAGTATTTT. Protein sequence: CASSRRTSGRLTDTQYF.

The CDR3 DNA reads as TGTGCCGTAAATGCGGGGCTGAGGGATGAAAAACTGTTTTTT. Translation: CAVNAGLRDEKLFF. The chain links TRBV19 to TRBJ1-4; a possible D gene is TRBD1 (5 bases). Germline V CDR1 and CDR2: LNHDA, SQIVND (reference sequence). Trimming took 11 bases from V and 6 from J, leaving 19 bases between them. The CDR3 sequence is 14 residues long. The variable domain in full, completed from reference TRBV19 and TRBJ1-4, reads DGGITQSPKYLFRKEGQNVTLSCEQNLNHDAMYWYRQDPGQGLRLIYYSQIVNDFQKGDIAEGYSVSREKKESFPLTVTSAQKNPTAFYLCAVNAGLRDEKLFFGSGTQLSVL.

The rearrangement links TRBV7-8 to TRBJ2-3; D is possibly TRBD2 (6 bases). CDR3 length: 15 amino acids. The ends were cut back, 3 bases at V and 4 bases at J, with 14 bases in the middle. Per the germline V gene, CDR1 is SGHVS and CDR2 is FQNEAQ. The CDR3 region is CASSFVWGVPDTQYF. CDR3 sequence (DNA): TGTGCCAGCAGCTTCGTCTGGGGGGTCCCAGATACGCAGTATTTT.

V usage is TRBV4-2 and J usage is TRBJ2-1; possible D gene TRBD1, 5 bases. From germline, CDR1 is LGHNA and CDR2 YNFKEQ. With 0 bases removed from V and 10 bases from J, the gap between germline ends came to 10 bases. The CDR3 loop spans 13 amino acids. In nucleotides, the CDR3 is TGTGCCAGCAGCCAAGATCAGGGCGCGGAGCAGTTCTTC. Protein product: CASSQDQGAEQFF.

The chain is built from TRBV6-6 and TRBJ1-3; 7 bases align to TRBD1. This CDR3 region has 13 residues. Germline CDR1 reads MNHNY; CDR2 reads SVGAGI (reference sequence). The V gene end was trimmed by 9 bases and the J gene end by 2 bases; junction bases not matched to a gene: 4. The CDR3 nucleotides read TGTGCCAGTAAGGGGGCACCTGGAAACACCATATATTTT. Amino acid sequence: CASKGAPGNTIYF.

This chain links TRBV2 with TRBJ1-1; D remains ambiguous. V was clipped by 3 bases and J by 0 bases, with 11 bases between them. This CDR3 has 15 residues. Germline CDR1 and CDR2: SNHLY and FYNNEI. CDR3 in DNA: TGTGCCAGCAGTGAGAGTGACAACTTGAACACTGAAGCTTTCTTT. This translates into CASSESDNLNTEAFF. The variable domain in full, completed from reference TRBV2 and TRBJ1-1, reads EPEVTQTPSHQVTQMGQEVILRCVPISNHLYFYWYRQILGQKVEFLVSFYNNEISEKSEIFDDQFSVERPDGSNFTLKIRSTKLEDSAMYFCASSESDNLNTEAFFGQGTRLTVV.

As concerns this clone: Different DNA sequences within this sample yield the same CDR3. The rearrangement links TRBV7-9 to TRBJ2-7; D remains unclear. The germline V and J ends were trimmed by 5 bases and 2 bases, with 4 bases remaining between them. The V gene's germline CDR1 is SEHNR and CDR2 FQNEAQ (reference sequence). There are 11 residues in the CDR3. This chain's CDR3 is CASSPAYEQYF. The CDR3 region has the DNA TGTGCCAGCAGCCCAGCCTACGAGCAGTACTTC.

This chain uses TRBV28 with TRBJ2-1; 9 bases are shared with TRBD2. Per the germline V gene, CDR1 is MDHEN and CDR2 is SYDVKM. The V segment lost 2 bases and the J segment 10 bases; nucleotides outside the gene matches: 12. The CDR3 totals 16 residues. The CDR3 coding sequence is TGTGCCAGCAGTTTAAGCCTAGCGGGGACCAGGCGGGAGCAGTTCTTC. Translating gives CASSLSLAGTRREQFF. Filled out from reference TRBV28 and TRBJ2-1, the complete variable domain reads DVKVTQSSRYLVKRTGEKVFLECVQDMDHENMFWYRQDPGLGLRLIYFSYDVKMKEKGDIPEGYSVSREKKERFSLILESASTNQTSMYLCASSLSLAGTRREQFFGPGTRLTVL.

This rearrangement joins TRBV11-1 to TRBJ2-1; possible D gene TRBD2, 5 bases. Germline values: CDR1 SGHAT, CDR2 FQDESV (reference sequence). V shed 4 bases and J shed 6 bases, with 19 bases lying between them. The CDR3 sequence is 16 residues long. CDR3 sequence (DNA): TGTGCCAGCAGCTCGACCGGGAAAATAAGACGCAATGAGCAGTTCTTC. It encodes CASSSTGKIRRNEQFF.

This clone was found a few times. This sample includes further DNA sequences coding for the same CDR3. The gene calls are TRBV28 and TRBJ1-2, with 8 bases aligning to TRBD1. Germline values: CDR1 MDHEN, CDR2 SYDVKM. The CDR3 is made up of 13 amino acids. V lost 4 bases and J lost 8; bases outside the gene matches: 6. CDR3 amino acids: CASSSGQGGGYTF. CDR3 nucleotide sequence: TGTGCCAGCAGTTCCGGACAGGGTGGCGGCTACACCTTC.

V is TRBV5-1 and J is TRBJ2-2, with D maybe TRBD1 (5 bases). Trimming stripped 1 base from V and 1 base from J, with 14 bases between. The CDR3 has 17 amino acids. Germline lookup yields CDR1 SGHRS and CDR2 YFSETQ. This CDR3 reads CASSLSPGKMNTGELFF. As DNA, the CDR3 is TGCGCCAGCAGCTTGTCGCCAGGGAAAATGAACACCGGGGAGCTGTTTTTT.

As DNA, the CDR3 is TGTGCCAGCAGGGGGGACAGTAACACCGGGGAGCTGTTTTTT. As protein: CASRGDSNTGELFF. V usage is TRBV27 and J usage is TRBJ2-2, with 7 bases lining up with TRBD1. Germline V gene lookup returns CDR1 MNHEY and CDR2 SMNVEV (reference sequence). This CDR3 is built from 14 residues. The V segment lost 6 bases and the J segment 2 bases; nucleotides outside the gene matches: 3.

The genes are TRBV7-9 and TRBJ2-5, with D possibly matching TRBD1 (5 bases). The CDR3 has 14 amino acids. CDR1 and CDR2 (germline): SEHNR, FQNEAQ (reference sequence). Trimming cost V 4 bases and J 7 bases, with 16 bases left between them. CDR3 bases: TGTGCCAGCAGCTCCCCAGGGTTGCTTTGGACCCAGTACTTC. Protein sequence: CASSSPGLLWTQYF.

The rearrangement links TRBV19 to TRBJ2-1; D is perhaps TRBD2 (5 bases). The V gene lost 3 bases and the J gene lost 0 bases, with 15 bases spanning the gap. There are 17 residues in the CDR3. CDR1 is LNHDA, CDR2 SQIVND, per germline (reference sequence). For the CDR3, the DNA is TGTGCCAGTAGTATCCTCTTGGCGGGTAGCTCCTACAATGAGCAGTTCTTC. It yields the protein CASSILLAGSSYNEQFF.

The chain has TRBV7-2 and TRBJ1-6; D remains ambiguous. Trimming took 1 base from V and 0 from J, leaving 10 bases between them. CDR1 and CDR2 (germline): SGHTA, FQGNSA. The CDR3 has 17 amino acids. CDR3 DNA: TGTGCCAGCAGCTTAGAAGCGGCTAGCTCCTATAATTCACCCCTCCACTTT. This codes for CASSLEAASSYNSPLHF.

The chain recombines TRBV18 with TRBJ1-2, with unresolved D. The germline gives CDR1 KGHSH, CDR2 LQKENI. The CDR3 runs to 15 residues. Trimming shortened V by 2 bases and J by 3 bases, and 13 bases separated the two germline ends. This chain's CDR3 is CASSPSIAGDYGYTF. CDR3 bases: TGTGCCAGCTCACCAAGCATCGCCGGGGACTATGGCTACACCTTC.

The chain employs TRBV6-4 and TRBJ2-3; 9 nucleotides match TRBD2. V gave up 0 bases and J gave up 6 bases; unmatched junction bases: 7. The CDR3 runs to 16 residues. Looked up from germline, CDR1 is MRHNA and CDR2 is SNTAGT. For the CDR3, the DNA is TGTGCCAGCAGTGACTCGCCTAGCGGGGCCGGGGATACGCAGTATTTT. Its protein is CASSDSPSGAGDTQYF.